The rows below give T cell receptor beta chains drawn from one sample of a study of technical replicates of blood from a handful of donors. This table comes from immunoSEQ multiplex PCR, and its TCRdb copy is limited to in-frame clones, with some not included. The sample includes about 14,000 clones, approximately 80% of them seen just once. What was sequenced was PBMCs. All receptors come from a human donor in good health. Both conserved end residues are part of each CDR3. The order of the fields is V gene, D gene, J gene, clone size, CDR3 protein, CDR3 DNA. The D gene is left open where the match is weak. Clone sizes are given selectively: once, few, many, or a class where the clone is expanded.

v_gene: TRBV5-1; d_gene: TRBD2; j_gene: TRBJ2-7; abundance: -; CDR3aa: CASSLITSGTYEQYF; CDR3nt: TGCGCCAGCAGCTTAATCACTAGCGGGACCTACGAGCAGTACTTC
v_gene: TRBV7-6; d_gene: TRBD1; j_gene: TRBJ2-5; abundance: once; CDR3aa: CASSSTGPYRETQYF; CDR3nt: TGTGCCAGCAGCTCGACAGGGCCTTATAGGGAGACCCAGTACTTC
v_gene: TRBV5-4; d_gene: TRBD1; j_gene: TRBJ1-1; abundance: once; CDR3aa: CASSHPTGGTEAFF; CDR3nt: TGTGCCAGCAGCCACCCCACAGGGGGCACTGAAGCTTTCTTT
v_gene: TRBV2; d_gene: TRBD1; j_gene: TRBJ1-2; abundance: -; CDR3aa: CASSVVTGVISGYTF; CDR3nt: TGTGCCAGCAGTGTTGTTACAGGGGTAATAAGTGGCTACACCTTC
v_gene: TRBV19; d_gene: TRBD1; j_gene: TRBJ1-1; abundance: -; CDR3aa: CASSNRGFEAFF; CDR3nt: TGTGCCAGTAGTAACAGGGGTTTCGAAGCTTTCTTT
v_gene: TRBV18; d_gene: -; j_gene: TRBJ1-2; abundance: -; CDR3aa: CASSPNQGPQLGYTF; CDR3nt: TGTGCCAGCTCACCAAATCAGGGGCCGCAGTTGGGCTACACCTTC
v_gene: TRBV7-8; d_gene: TRBD2; j_gene: TRBJ2-7; abundance: -; CDR3aa: CASSLAPSGIYEQYF; CDR3nt: TGTGCCAGCAGCTTAGCGCCGAGCGGGATCTACGAGCAGTACTTC
v_gene: TRBV4-1; d_gene: TRBD1; j_gene: TRBJ1-4; abundance: -; CDR3aa: CASSQDTGGTGATNEKLFF; CDR3nt: TGCGCCAGCAGCCAAGATACCGGTGGGACAGGGGCAACTAATGAAAAACTGTTTTTT
v_gene: TRBV28; d_gene: -; j_gene: TRBJ2-7; abundance: -; CDR3aa: CASSFLYRDIYEQYF; CDR3nt: TGTGCCAGCAGTTTCCTTTACAGGGATATATACGAGCAGTACTTC
v_gene: TRBV7-8; d_gene: -; j_gene: TRBJ2-1; abundance: -; CDR3aa: CASSLVRIGSYSYNEQFF; CDR3nt: TGTGCCAGCAGCTTAGTGCGGATCGGGAGTTACTCCTACAATGAGCAGTTCTTC
v_gene: TRBV28; d_gene: -; j_gene: TRBJ1-2; abundance: -; CDR3aa: CASNPGGGGYGYTF; CDR3nt: TGTGCCAGCAACCCAGGTGGGGGAGGTTATGGCTACACCTTC
v_gene: TRBV19; d_gene: TRBD1; j_gene: TRBJ1-5; abundance: -; CDR3aa: CASHQGGRQPQHF; CDR3nt: TGTGCCAGCCACCAGGGGGGCCGGCAGCCCCAGCATTTT
v_gene: TRBV28; d_gene: TRBD2; j_gene: TRBJ2-3; abundance: -; CDR3aa: CASSLLGTSKDTQYF; CDR3nt: TGTGCCAGCAGTCTCCTCGGGACTAGCAAGGATACGCAGTATTTT
v_gene: TRBV7-9; d_gene: -; j_gene: TRBJ1-2; abundance: -; CDR3aa: CASSPTGFIGYGYTF; CDR3nt: TGTGCCAGCAGCCCCACCGGGTTCATCGGCTATGGCTACACCTTC
v_gene: TRBV21-1; d_gene: -; j_gene: TRBJ1-1; abundance: few; CDR3aa: CASSKAGQEAFF; CDR3nt: TGTGCCAGCAGCAAAGCGGGGCAGGAAGCTTTCTTT
v_gene: TRBV7-2; d_gene: TRBD2; j_gene: TRBJ2-7; abundance: -; CDR3aa: CASSLGTSGSYEQYF; CDR3nt: TGTGCCAGCAGCTTGGGGACTAGCGGTTCCTACGAGCAGTACTTC